Following are 8 T cell receptor beta chains from one sample sequenced in a study of T cells in Graves' hyperthyroidism and ophthalmopathy. Amplified TCR beta CDR3 regions derived from RNA transcripts. The study used the HTBI primer set for a first-round RT-PCR of the TCR CDR3. Using its own MiXCR run on the multiplex PCR reads, TCRdb lists one record per CDR3 protein. The sample contains 500,000 to 750,000 distinct CDR3 sequences, approximately 15% of which appear only once. Sequences were obtained from blood. These receptors were obtained from a woman in her late teens or twenties with Graves' ophthalmopathy.

This clonotype was seen at least ten times. This chain links TRBV7-3 with TRBJ1-3; D might be TRBD1 (6 bases). Germline V gene lookup returns CDR1 SGHTA and CDR2 FQGTGA. Trimming pared 2 bases from V and 0 bases from J, leaving 8 bases between. This CDR3 has 15 amino acids. The CDR3 here is CASSLQGTSGNTIYF. The CDR3 DNA is TGTGCCAGCAGCTTACAGGGGACCTCTGGAAACACCATATATTTT. The whole variable domain, remainder taken from reference TRBV7-3 and TRBJ1-3, is GAGVSQTPSNKVTEKGKYVELRCDPISGHTALYWYRQSLGQGPEFLIYFQGTGAADDSGLPNDRFFAVRPEGSVSTLKIQRTERGDSAVYLCASSLQGTSGNTIYFGEGSWLTVV.

The chain is built from TRBV6-1 and TRBJ2-5; 10 nucleotides match TRBD2. Germline-derived CDR1 and CDR2 are MNHNS and SASEGT. J lost 4 bases, V lost 7 bases, and 27 bases had no gene match. The length of the CDR3 is 21 residues. Here the CDR3 DNA reads TGTGCCAGCACCCCCCACGAGCTGCTAGCGGGAGTCGAGTCGGGCTTAGAGACCCAGTACTTC. This translates into CASTPHELLAGVESGLETQYF.

This clonotype was counted ten times or more. The rearrangement links TRBV20-1 to TRBJ2-7, with 7 bases matching TRBD2. Germline V CDR1 and CDR2: DFQATT, SNEGSKA (reference sequence). This CDR3 has 14 amino acids. V lost 3 bases to trimming and J lost 5 bases; unmatched junction nucleotides: 10. CDR3 bases: TGCAGTGCTAGTTCGTGGGAGGGTGGCCACGAGCAGTACTTC. Amino acid sequence: CSASSWEGGHEQYF.

The chain carries TRBV27 and TRBJ1-1; 7 bases are a match to TRBD1. This CDR3 contains 14 residues. With 7 bases clipped from V and 7 bases from J, the junction kept 12 bases outside the gene matches. Germline V gene data show CDR1 as MNHEY and CDR2 as SMNVEV (reference sequence). CDR3 nucleotide sequence: TGTGCCAGCATGTCCCGGACAGGAACATTTGAAGCTTTCTTT. This codes for CASMSRTGTFEAFF.

There are many counts of this clonotype. This chain connects TRBV11-2 to TRBJ2-7; 9 bases align to TRBD2. Germline CDR1 reads SGHAT; CDR2 reads FQNNGV. Germline trimming cut 5 bases from V and 7 bases from J; bases unmatched to any gene: 15. This CDR3 is 16 amino acids long. The CDR3 region is CASSQLRAGGLREQYF. The CDR3 nucleotides are TGTGCCAGCAGCCAACTAAGAGCGGGAGGTTTGAGGGAGCAGTACTTC.

This clonotype was counted a few times. This rearrangement joins TRBV19 to TRBJ2-1; 9 bases agree with TRBD2. Trimming cost V 4 bases and J 2 bases; bases outside gene matches: 3. Germline values: CDR1 LNHDA, CDR2 SQIVND (reference sequence). The CDR3 spans 15 residues. The DNA for the CDR3 is TGTGCCAGTAGTACCGGGACTAGCACCTACAATGAGCAGTTCTTC. This codes for CASSTGTSTYNEQFF.

This clonotype was recorded at least ten times. This sequence joins TRBV20-1 and TRBJ2-3, with no clear D. Trimming pared 8 bases from V and 3 bases from J, leaving 12 bases between. The CDR3 covers 12 residues. Germline V gene lookup returns CDR1 DFQATT and CDR2 SNEGSKA (reference sequence). The CDR3 loop is CSILGLTDTQYF. The CDR3 DNA is TGCAGTATTCTAGGTCTGACAGATACGCAGTATTTT.

This clonotype was counted a few times. The chain is built from TRBV5-6 and TRBJ2-7, with unresolved D. Germline CDR1 reads SGHDT; CDR2 reads YYEEEE. Trimming took off 0 bases at V and 2 bases at J, with 15 bases between the two ends. The CDR3 extends over 16 amino acids. The CDR3 is CASSLGAAAIAYEQYF. CDR3 coding DNA: TGTGCCAGCAGCTTGGGGGCGGCTGCTATTGCCTACGAGCAGTACTTC.